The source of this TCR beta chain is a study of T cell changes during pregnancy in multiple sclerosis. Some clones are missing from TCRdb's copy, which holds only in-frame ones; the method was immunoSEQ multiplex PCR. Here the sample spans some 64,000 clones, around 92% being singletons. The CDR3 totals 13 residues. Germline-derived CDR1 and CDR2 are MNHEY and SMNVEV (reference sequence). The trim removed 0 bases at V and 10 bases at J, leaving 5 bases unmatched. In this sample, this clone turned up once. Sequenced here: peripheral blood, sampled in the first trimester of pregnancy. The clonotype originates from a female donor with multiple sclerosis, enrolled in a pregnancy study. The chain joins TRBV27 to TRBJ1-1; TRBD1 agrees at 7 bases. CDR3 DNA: TGTGCCAGCAGTTTATCTGGGGACAGAGGAGCTTTCTTT. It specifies CASSLSGDRGAFF.